The 29 T cell receptor beta chains below were found in one sample sequenced in a study of STAT5B mutations in CD4+ large granular lymphocyte leukemia (dated by TCRdb to the early 2020s). Preparation of the library involved the immunoSEQ multiplex PCR assay. In its TCRdb copy, this immuneACCESS table keeps in-frame sequences only and misses some clones. Where compared with another copy, unresolved V genes explain less than half of these, and the others have no known cause. The sample contains 35,000 to 45,000 clones, 65% to 90% of them found a single time. 2.6% of the sample is in the top ten clones. The sequenced sample was CD4+ T cells from blood buffy coats. The receptors derive from a human donor in good health.

J is TRBJ2-7 and V is TRBV19; perhaps TRBD1 as D (5 bases). CDR1 is LNHDA and CDR2 is SQIVND in the germline V gene (reference sequence). This CDR3 is built from 14 residues. V was trimmed by 4 bases and J by 3 bases, leaving 13 bases between them. This CDR3 is CASSTRQRDYEQYF. In DNA, the CDR3 is TGTGCCAGTAGTACCCGACAGAGAGACTACGAGCAGTACTTC.

The sample holds one count of this clone. The chain has TRBV11-1 and TRBJ2-1, with D perhaps matching TRBD1 (5 bases). In germline, CDR1 is SGHAT, CDR2 FQDESV (reference sequence). The CDR3 is made up of 13 amino acids. The V end lost 2 bases, the J end lost 7 bases, and 9 bases lay between the germline ends. CDR3 in amino acids: CASSLRQGNEQFF. The CDR3 DNA reads TGTGCCAGCAGCTTACGGCAGGGTAATGAGCAGTTCTTC.

This clone was recorded once. V is TRBV21-1 and J is TRBJ1-2; no check of the table's D call, TRBD1, against the DNA was made. TRBV21-1 is described as a pseudogene. This CDR3 has 17 residues. DNA for the CDR3: TGTGCCAGCACCACAATCCCACAGGGGAATTATGACTATGGCTACACCTTC. Translation: CASTTIPQGNYDYGYTF.

This chain links TRBV7-3 with TRBJ2-2; TRBD1 aligns across 9 bases. Trimming removed 6 bases from V and 6 bases from J; junction bases left unmatched: 8. Germline V gene sequence: CDR1 SGHTA, CDR2 FQGTGA. This CDR3 contains 15 residues. The CDR3 is CASRKPGQGSGELFF. CDR3 bases: TGTGCCAGCAGGAAACCGGGACAGGGATCCGGGGAGCTGTTTTTT.

The rearrangement uses TRBV30 and TRBJ2-3; TRBD1 agrees at 8 bases. Germline trimming cut 0 bases from V and 4 bases from J; bases unmatched to any gene: 12. Germline CDR1 reads GTSNPN; CDR2 reads SVGIG (reference sequence). This CDR3 is 17 amino acids long. CDR3 nucleotides: TGTGCCTGGAGTGTACTAGGGCAGGGGGCGATAGCAGATACGCAGTATTTT. Its protein product is CAWSVLGQGAIADTQYF.

The chain couples TRBV4-3 to TRBJ1-2; no definite D call. The CDR3 totals 16 residues. The germline gives CDR1 LGHNA, CDR2 YSLEER. Trimming pared 4 bases from V and 0 bases from J, leaving 15 bases between. The CDR3, as DNA: TGCGCCAGCAGCCCTACCGTGGGGATAACTAACTATGGCTACACCTTC. This codes for CASSPTVGITNYGYTF.

The rearrangement joins TRBV15 to TRBJ1-1, with no clear D. CDR3 length equals 15 residues. The germline gives CDR1 LNHNV, CDR2 YYDKDF (reference sequence). V dropped 1 base and J dropped 0 bases, with 9 bases sitting between them. Here the CDR3 reads CATSRGSTLNTEAFF. The CDR3 DNA sequence: TGTGCCACCAGCAGAGGGTCCACACTGAACACTGAAGCTTTCTTT.

J is TRBJ1-5 and V is TRBV6-5, with D tentatively TRBD1 (5 bases). Germline values: CDR1 MNHEY, CDR2 SVGAGI. This CDR3 contains 15 residues. V gave up 6 bases and J gave up 3 bases, with 15 bases separating them. The CDR3 spells CASRFGTWDNQPQHF. The CDR3 bases are TGTGCCAGCAGATTTGGGACCTGGGACAATCAGCCCCAGCATTTT.

The table lists this clone with a count of one. The rearrangement links TRBV29-1 to TRBJ1-1; D unresolved. Germline V CDR1 and CDR2: SQVTM, ANQGSEA. This CDR3 has 11 residues. V lost 7 bases and J lost 12, with 18 bases in between. CDR3 loop: CSAHLSRLTFF. The CDR3 nucleotides read TGCAGCGCCCACCTTAGTAGGTTAACTTTCTTT.

This clone was recorded only once. This sequence joins TRBV6-5 and TRBJ1-6, with 9 bases fitting TRBD1. The CDR3 sequence is 15 residues long. The germline CDR1 and CDR2 sequences are MNHEY and SVGAGI. The junction had 7 bases not matched to a gene; V was cut back by 5 bases and J by 8 bases. The CDR3 is CASSTAGQGYSPLHF. The CDR3 DNA reads TGTGCCAGCAGTACCGCGGGACAGGGATATTCACCCCTCCACTTT.

The chain uses TRBV6-1 and TRBJ2-4; 11 nucleotides match TRBD2. CDR1 is MNHNS and CDR2 is SASEGT in the germline V gene. V trimming: 0 bases; J trimming: 5 bases; junction bases outside the gene matches: 0. CDR3 size: 15 residues. CDR3 residues: CASSEAGLAENIQYF. CDR3 nucleotide sequence: TGTGCCAGCAGTGAAGCGGGACTAGCGGAAAACATTCAGTACTTC.

The chain is built from TRBV7-7 and TRBJ2-7, with 10 bases matching TRBD2. Germline-derived CDR1 and CDR2 are SSHAT and FNYEAQ (reference sequence). There are 15 residues in the CDR3. The ends lost 2 bases at V and 2 bases at J; junction bases unmatched: 3. CDR3 in DNA: TGTGCCAGCAGCTTACTAGCGGGAGACGCCTACGAGCAGTACTTC. It codes for CASSLLAGDAYEQYF.

The rearrangement uses TRBV6-6 and TRBJ2-2; either TRBD1 or TRBD2 may supply D (5 bases each). V was cut by 11 bases and J by 2 bases, with 15 bases left in between. Germline V gene data show CDR1 as MNHNY and CDR2 as SVGAGI (reference sequence). The CDR3 is made up of 14 amino acids. CDR3 DNA: TGTGCCTCATCTTGGGACCTAAACACCGGGGAGCTGTTTTTT. Protein product: CASSWDLNTGELFF.

This chain uses TRBV5-1 with TRBJ2-3; 9 bases fit TRBD2. Trimming cost V 7 bases and J 3 bases; bases outside gene matches: 15. This CDR3 spans 17 amino acids. Germline CDR1 reads SGHRS; CDR2 reads YFSETQ. The DNA of the CDR3 is TGCGCCAGCCGACCCATTGGCGGGAGGGCCACGACAGATACGCAGTATTTT. It codes for CASRPIGGRATTDTQYF.

The genes are TRBV9 and TRBJ2-7; D is undetermined. The germline V and J ends were trimmed by 0 bases and 4 bases, with 2 bases remaining between them. The germline V gene encodes CDR1 SGDLS and CDR2 YYNGEE. The CDR3 consists of 11 residues. The CDR3 region is CASSVGYEQYF. CDR3 DNA sequence: TGTGCCAGCAGCGTAGGGTACGAGCAGTACTTC.

The rearrangement uses TRBV14 and TRBJ1-2; no clear D gene. Deletions cut 3 bases from V and 6 bases from J, with 8 bases between. Looked up from germline, CDR1 is SGHDN and CDR2 is FVKESK. The CDR3 spans 12 residues. CDR3 bases: TGTGCCAGCAGCCAGTCGTTGGATGGCTACACCTTC. This encodes CASSQSLDGYTF.

The CDR3 is CASSPGLSSYNEQFF. CDR3 DNA: TGTGCCAGCAGCCCAGGCCTCAGCTCCTACAATGAGCAGTTCTTC. V and J are TRBV7-3 and TRBJ2-1; D call uncertain. The germline CDR1 and CDR2 sequences are SGHTA and FQGTGA. The CDR3 is 15 amino acids. Trimming took off 5 bases at V and 0 bases at J, with 11 bases between the two ends.

This sequence joins TRBV6-1 and TRBJ2-5, with 12 bases aligning to TRBD2. This CDR3 has 16 residues. V lost 3 bases, J lost 2 bases, and 4 bases stayed unmatched. Germline CDR1 MNHNS, CDR2 SASEGT. The CDR3 nucleotides read TGTGCCAGCAGTGACCTAGCGGGAGGGGTTCAAGAGACCCAGTACTTC. This translates into CASSDLAGGVQETQYF.

This sequence joins TRBV18 and TRBJ1-3, with 9 positions matching TRBD1. The junction had 7 bases not matched to a gene; V was cut back by 3 bases and J by 4 bases. This CDR3 is built from 16 residues. In germline, CDR1 is KGHSH, CDR2 LQKENI. CDR3 sequence reads: CASSPTQGAGGNTIYF. The CDR3 DNA reads as TGTGCCAGCTCACCTACACAGGGGGCCGGAGGAAACACCATATATTTT.

The chain recombines TRBV6-1 with TRBJ2-5; D gene ambiguous. Between the trimmed V and J ends, which lost 8 bases and 2 bases, there was a span of 12 bases. Germline V gene sequence: CDR1 MNHNS, CDR2 SASEGT. The CDR3 contains 13 residues. This CDR3 reads CASSRQPQETQYF. As DNA, the CDR3 is TGTGCCAGCTCAAGACAACCGCAAGAGACCCAGTACTTC.

The rearrangement joins TRBV7-7 to TRBJ2-5; D not certain. This CDR3 comprises 13 residues. Looked up from germline, CDR1 is SSHAT and CDR2 is FNYEAQ (reference sequence). The V and J ends lost 5 bases and 5 bases respectively, with 12 bases between them. The CDR3 nucleotides read TGTGCCAGCAGCCCGGACCGGGTGGAGACCCAGTACTTC. Amino acids: CASSPDRVETQYF.

This clone is large within its sample. This chain connects TRBV5-1 to TRBJ2-1; TRBD2 matches 10 bases. CDR3 length: 16 amino acids. J was trimmed by 8 bases and V by 0 bases; bases with no gene match: 8. Germline CDR1 and CDR2: SGHRS and YFSETQ. CDR3 nucleotide sequence: TGCGCCAGCAGCTTGGCTAGCGGGAGTGGTAGCGATGAGCAGTTCTTC. Residues: CASSLASGSGSDEQFF.

The chain joins TRBV19 to TRBJ2-1; D remains ambiguous. This CDR3 contains 15 residues. Trimming stripped 5 bases from V and 4 bases from J, with 15 bases between. Germline V gene data show CDR1 as LNHDA and CDR2 as SQIVND (reference sequence). CDR3 amino acids: CASSSSGYIYNEQFF. The CDR3 DNA follows: TGTGCCAGTAGTTCGTCCGGTTATATATACAATGAGCAGTTCTTC.

The chain combines TRBV11-2 with TRBJ1-3; no clear D gene. Germline V CDR1 and CDR2: SGHAT, FQNNGV. The CDR3 is made up of 15 amino acids. V lost 0 bases and J 0 bases, leaving 6 bases between the germline ends. CDR3 loop: CASSLEEISGNTIYF. DNA for the CDR3: TGTGCCAGCAGCTTAGAGGAAATCTCTGGAAACACCATATATTTT.

The CDR3 loop reads CASSLAGTNEKLFF. CDR3 in DNA: TGTGCCAGCAGCTTAGCTGGGACTAATGAAAAACTGTTTTTT. The V and J genes are TRBV7-8 and TRBJ1-4; D is unresolved. The V gene lost 0 bases and the J gene lost 2 bases, with 4 bases spanning the gap. Germline V lookup: CDR1 SGHVS, CDR2 FQNEAQ. This CDR3 has 14 residues. The full variable domain, with the rest looked up from reference TRBV7-8 and TRBJ1-4, is GAGVSQSPRYKVAKRGQDVALRCDPISGHVSLFWYQQALGQGPEFLTYFQNEAQLDKSGLPSDRFFAERPEGSVSTLKIQRTQQEDSAVYLCASSLAGTNEKLFFGSGTQLSVL.

This chain joins TRBV4-2 and TRBJ2-1; 12 positions agree with TRBD2. Germline V gene data show CDR1 as LGHNA and CDR2 as YNFKEQ. V was clipped by 0 bases and J by 0 bases; unmatched bases: 15. The CDR3 consists of 22 residues. The CDR3, as DNA: TGTGCCAGCAGCCAAGATCCTTCTATCGGGACTAGCGGGTTTAGCTCCTACAATGAGCAGTTCTTC. Its protein product is CASSQDPSIGTSGFSSYNEQFF.

This clone was seen only once. This chain joins TRBV7-3 and TRBJ1-1; 7 bases fit TRBD1. This CDR3 contains 15 residues. Germline V CDR1 and CDR2: SGHTA, FQGTGA. J lost 4 bases, V lost 5 bases, and 10 bases had no gene match. The CDR3 protein is CASSPGGGYATEAFF. Written as DNA, the CDR3 is TGTGCCAGCAGCCCAGGGGGAGGGTATGCCACTGAAGCTTTCTTT.

This chain links TRBV27 with TRBJ2-7; TRBD2 agrees at 11 bases. The CDR3 is 14 amino acids. The germline gives CDR1 MNHEY, CDR2 SMNVEV (reference sequence). Germline trimming cut 6 bases from V and 0 bases from J; bases unmatched to any gene: 1. The CDR3 spells CASRGLAGSYEQYF. CDR3 coding DNA: TGTGCCAGCAGAGGACTAGCGGGCTCCTACGAGCAGTACTTC.

The chain joins TRBV30 to TRBJ1-2; D remains ambiguous. Germline-derived CDR1 and CDR2 are GTSNPN and SVGIG (reference sequence). CDR3 length equals 13 residues. V was shortened by 4 bases and J by 8 bases, with 17 bases between the two germline ends. As DNA, the CDR3 is TGTGCCTGGACAGCAAGTCCGGGGTGGGGCTACACCTTC. Protein: CAWTASPGWGYTF. Complete variable domain (other parts from reference TRBV30 and TRBJ1-2): SQTIHQWPATLVQPVGSPLSLECTVEGTSNPNLYWYRQAAGRGLQLLFYSVGIGQISSEVPQNLSASRPQDRQFILSSKKLLLSDSGFYLCAWTASPGWGYTFGSGTRLTVV.